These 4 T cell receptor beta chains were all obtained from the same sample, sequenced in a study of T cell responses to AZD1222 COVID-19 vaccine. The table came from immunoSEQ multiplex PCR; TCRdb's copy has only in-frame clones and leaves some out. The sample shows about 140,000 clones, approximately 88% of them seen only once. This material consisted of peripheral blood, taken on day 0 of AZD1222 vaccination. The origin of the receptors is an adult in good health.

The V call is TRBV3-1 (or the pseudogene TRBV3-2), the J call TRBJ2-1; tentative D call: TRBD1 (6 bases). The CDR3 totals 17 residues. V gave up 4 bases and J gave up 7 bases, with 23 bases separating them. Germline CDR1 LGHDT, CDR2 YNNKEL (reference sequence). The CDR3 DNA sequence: TGTGCCAGCAGCCGGTCCCTTTCAGGCAGGGGAAAAAATGAGCAGTTCTTC. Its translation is CASSRSLSGRGKNEQFF.

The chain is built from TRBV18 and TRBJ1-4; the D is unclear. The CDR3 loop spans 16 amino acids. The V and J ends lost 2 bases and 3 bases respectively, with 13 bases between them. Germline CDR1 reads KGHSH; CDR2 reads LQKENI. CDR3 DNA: TGTGCCAGCTCACCAGGTTGGGTGGTACCTAATGAAAAACTGTTTTTT. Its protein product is CASSPGWVVPNEKLFF.

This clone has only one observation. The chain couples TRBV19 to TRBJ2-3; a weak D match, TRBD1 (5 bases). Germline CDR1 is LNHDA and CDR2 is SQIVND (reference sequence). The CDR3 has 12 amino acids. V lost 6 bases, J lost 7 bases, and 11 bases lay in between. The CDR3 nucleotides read TGTGCCAGTAGCCAGGGTCTCTATACGCAGTATTTT. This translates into CASSQGLYTQYF.

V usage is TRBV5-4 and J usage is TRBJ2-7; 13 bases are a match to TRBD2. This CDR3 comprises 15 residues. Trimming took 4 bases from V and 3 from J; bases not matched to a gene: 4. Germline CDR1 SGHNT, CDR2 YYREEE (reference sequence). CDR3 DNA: TGTGCCAGCAGCGGGGGACTAGCGGGGTACTACGAGCAGTACTTC. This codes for CASSGGLAGYYEQYF.